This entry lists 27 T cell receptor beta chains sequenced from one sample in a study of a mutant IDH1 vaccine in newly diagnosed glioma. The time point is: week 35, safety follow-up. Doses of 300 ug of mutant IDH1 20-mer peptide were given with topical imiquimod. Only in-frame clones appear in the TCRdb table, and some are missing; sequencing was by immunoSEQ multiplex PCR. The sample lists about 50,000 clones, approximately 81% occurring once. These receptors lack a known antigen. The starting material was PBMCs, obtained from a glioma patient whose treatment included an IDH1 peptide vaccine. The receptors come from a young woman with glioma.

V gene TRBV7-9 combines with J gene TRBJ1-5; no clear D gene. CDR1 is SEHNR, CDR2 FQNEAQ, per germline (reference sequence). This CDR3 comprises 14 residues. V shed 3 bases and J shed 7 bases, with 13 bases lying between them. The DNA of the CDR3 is TGTGCCAGCAGCTTCGGTTCCGCGCGGCAGCCCCAGCATTTT. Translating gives CASSFGSARQPQHF. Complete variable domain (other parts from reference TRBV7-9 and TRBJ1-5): DTGVSQNPRHKITKRGQNVTFRCDPISEHNRLYWYRQTLGQGPEFLTYFQNEAQLEKSRLLSDRFSAERPKGSFSTLEIQRTEQGDSAMYLCASSFGSARQPQHFGDGTRLSIL.

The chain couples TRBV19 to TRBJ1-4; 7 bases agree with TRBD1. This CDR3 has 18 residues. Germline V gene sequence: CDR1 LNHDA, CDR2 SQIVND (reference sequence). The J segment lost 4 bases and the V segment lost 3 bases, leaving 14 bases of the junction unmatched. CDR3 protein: CASSISHPPAGGNEKLFF. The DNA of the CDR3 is TGTGCCAGTAGTATCTCCCACCCTCCGGCAGGGGGTAATGAAAAACTGTTTTTT.

The CDR3 loop is CASSEDRVQGYTF. In DNA, the CDR3 is TGCGCCAGCAGTGAAGACAGGGTGCAGGGCTACACCTTC. The chain has TRBV10-2 and TRBJ1-2; 7 nucleotides agree with TRBD1. With V trimmed by 3 bases and J by 8 bases, 6 bases remained unmatched. Germline CDR1 and CDR2: WSHSY and SAAADI. The CDR3 contains 13 residues.

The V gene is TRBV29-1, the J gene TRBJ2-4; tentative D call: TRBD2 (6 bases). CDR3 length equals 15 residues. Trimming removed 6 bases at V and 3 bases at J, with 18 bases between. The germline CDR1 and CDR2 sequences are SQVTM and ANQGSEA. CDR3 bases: TGCAGCGTGGGCGGGTTGCCAGCGGGCAAAAACATTCAGTACTTC. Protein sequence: CSVGGLPAGKNIQYF.

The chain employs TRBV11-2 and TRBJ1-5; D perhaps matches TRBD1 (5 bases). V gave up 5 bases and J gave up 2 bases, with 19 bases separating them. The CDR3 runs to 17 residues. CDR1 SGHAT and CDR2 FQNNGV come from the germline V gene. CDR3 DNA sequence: TGTGCCAGCAGCCAAGGGGACTCCGGCTGGGGCAATCAGCCCCAGCATTTT. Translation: CASSQGDSGWGNQPQHF.

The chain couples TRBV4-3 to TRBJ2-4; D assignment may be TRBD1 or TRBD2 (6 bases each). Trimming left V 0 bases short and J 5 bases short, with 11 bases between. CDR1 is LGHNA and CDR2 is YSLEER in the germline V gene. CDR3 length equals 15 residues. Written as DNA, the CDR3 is TGCGCCAGCAGCCAAGATGGGGGGCCACAAAACATTCAGTACTTC. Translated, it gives CASSQDGGPQNIQYF.

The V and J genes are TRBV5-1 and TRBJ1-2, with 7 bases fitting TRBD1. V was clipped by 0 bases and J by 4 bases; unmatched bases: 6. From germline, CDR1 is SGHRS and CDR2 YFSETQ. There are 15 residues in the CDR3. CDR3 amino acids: CASSLGFPGGYGYTF. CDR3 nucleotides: TGCGCCAGCAGCTTGGGATTCCCAGGGGGCTATGGCTACACCTTC.

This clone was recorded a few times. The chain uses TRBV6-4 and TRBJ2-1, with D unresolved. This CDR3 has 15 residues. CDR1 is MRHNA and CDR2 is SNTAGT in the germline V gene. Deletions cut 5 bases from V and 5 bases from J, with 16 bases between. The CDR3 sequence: CASSSLGGGNNEQFF. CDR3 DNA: TGTGCCAGCAGTTCGCTAGGCGGTGGGAACAATGAGCAGTTCTTC.

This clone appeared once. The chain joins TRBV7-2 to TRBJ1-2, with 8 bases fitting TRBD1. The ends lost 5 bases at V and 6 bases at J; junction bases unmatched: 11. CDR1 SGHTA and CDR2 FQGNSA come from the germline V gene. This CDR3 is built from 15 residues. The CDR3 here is CASSPRTGQGDGYTF. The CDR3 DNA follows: TGTGCCAGCAGCCCGCGGACAGGGCAGGGCGATGGCTACACCTTC.

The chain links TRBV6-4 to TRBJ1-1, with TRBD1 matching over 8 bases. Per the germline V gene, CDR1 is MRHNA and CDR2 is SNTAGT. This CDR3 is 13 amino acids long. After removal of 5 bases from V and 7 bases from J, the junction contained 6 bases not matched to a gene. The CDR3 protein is CASSRTGMSEAFF. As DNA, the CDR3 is TGTGCCAGCAGTAGGACAGGGATGAGTGAAGCTTTCTTT.

CDR3 bases: TGTGCCTGGAGGGCCGGGACAGGGGGAATCGAGCAGTACTTC. Amino acid sequence: CAWRAGTGGIEQYF. The gene calls are TRBV30 and TRBJ2-5, with TRBD1 matching 11 bases. The J call may be in error: the DNA end matches TRBJ2-7 better. The CDR3 runs 14 residues. Looked up from germline, CDR1 is GTSNPN and CDR2 is SVGIG (reference sequence).

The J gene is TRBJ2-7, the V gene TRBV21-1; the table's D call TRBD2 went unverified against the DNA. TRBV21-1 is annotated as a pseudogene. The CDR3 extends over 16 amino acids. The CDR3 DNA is TGTGCCAGCAGCAAACGCCAAATAGCGGGGTGCTGCGAGCAGTACTTC. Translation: CASSKRQIAGCCEQYF.

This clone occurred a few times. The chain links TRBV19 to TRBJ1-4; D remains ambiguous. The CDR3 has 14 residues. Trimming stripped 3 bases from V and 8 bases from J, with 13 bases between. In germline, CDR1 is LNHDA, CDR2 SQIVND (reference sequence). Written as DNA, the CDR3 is TGTGCCAGTAGTATGGCGGGGTTCGGGGAAAAACTGTTTTTT. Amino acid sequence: CASSMAGFGEKLFF.

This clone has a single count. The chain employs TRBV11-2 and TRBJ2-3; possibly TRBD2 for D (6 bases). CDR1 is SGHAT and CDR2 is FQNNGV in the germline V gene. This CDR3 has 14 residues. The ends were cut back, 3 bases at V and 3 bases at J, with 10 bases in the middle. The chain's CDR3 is CASSFAGSTDTQYF. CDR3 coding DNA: TGTGCCAGCAGCTTCGCGGGGAGTACAGATACGCAGTATTTT.

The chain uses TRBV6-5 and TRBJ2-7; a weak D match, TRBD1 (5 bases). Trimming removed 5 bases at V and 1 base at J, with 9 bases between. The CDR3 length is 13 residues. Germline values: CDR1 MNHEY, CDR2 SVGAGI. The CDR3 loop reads CASSLRTSYEQYF. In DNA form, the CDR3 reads TGTGCCAGCAGTCTTCGGACATCCTACGAGCAGTACTTC.

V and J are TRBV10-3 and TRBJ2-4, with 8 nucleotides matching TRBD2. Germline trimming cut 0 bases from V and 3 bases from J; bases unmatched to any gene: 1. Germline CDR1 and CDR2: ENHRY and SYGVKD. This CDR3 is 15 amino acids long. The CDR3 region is CAISESTSGKNIQYF. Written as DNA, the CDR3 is TGTGCCATCAGTGAGTCTACTAGCGGCAAAAACATTCAGTACTTC.

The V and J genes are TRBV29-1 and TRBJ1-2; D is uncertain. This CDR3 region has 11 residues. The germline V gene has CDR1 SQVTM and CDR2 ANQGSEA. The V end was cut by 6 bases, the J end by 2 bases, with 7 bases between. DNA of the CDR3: TGCAGCGTGGCGATAAACTATGGCTACACCTTC. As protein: CSVAINYGYTF.

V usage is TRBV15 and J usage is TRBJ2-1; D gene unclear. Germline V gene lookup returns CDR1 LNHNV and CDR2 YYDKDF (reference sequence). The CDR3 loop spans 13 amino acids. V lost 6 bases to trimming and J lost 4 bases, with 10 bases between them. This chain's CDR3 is CATSPSRYNEQFF. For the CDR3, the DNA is TGTGCCACCAGTCCGAGCCGATACAATGAGCAGTTCTTC.

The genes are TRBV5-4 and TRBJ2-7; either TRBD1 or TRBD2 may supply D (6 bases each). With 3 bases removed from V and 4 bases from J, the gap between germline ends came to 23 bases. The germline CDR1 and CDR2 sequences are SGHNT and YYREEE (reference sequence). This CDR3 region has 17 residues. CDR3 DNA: TGTGCCAGCAGCTCCAACCCGGGGGCCCGAACCTCTTACGAGCAGTACTTC. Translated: CASSSNPGARTSYEQYF.

The CDR3 DNA reads as TGTGCCAGCAGTTTCGACAGGGGGCTGGACGGGGAGCTGTTTTTT. Protein sequence: CASSFDRGLDGELFF. This chain connects TRBV5-6 to TRBJ2-2; 10 bases line up with TRBD1. The CDR3 is 15 residues long. CDR1 is SGHDT, CDR2 YYEEEE, per germline. Trimming at V came to 5 bases and at J to 7 bases, leaving 8 bases not matched to a gene.

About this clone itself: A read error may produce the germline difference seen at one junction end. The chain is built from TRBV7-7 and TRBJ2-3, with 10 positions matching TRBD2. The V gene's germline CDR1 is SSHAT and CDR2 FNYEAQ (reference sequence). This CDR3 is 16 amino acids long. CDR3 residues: CASSLEPSGSADTQYF. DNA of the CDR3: TGTGCTAGCAGCTTAGAACCTAGCGGGAGCGCAGATACGCAGTATTTT. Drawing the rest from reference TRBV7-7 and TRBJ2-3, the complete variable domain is GAGVSQSPRYKVTKRGQDVTLRCDPISSHATLYWYQQALGQGPEFLTYFNYEAQPDKSGLPSDRFSAERPEGSISTLTIQRTEQRDSAMYRCASSLEPSGSADTQYFGPGTRLTVL.

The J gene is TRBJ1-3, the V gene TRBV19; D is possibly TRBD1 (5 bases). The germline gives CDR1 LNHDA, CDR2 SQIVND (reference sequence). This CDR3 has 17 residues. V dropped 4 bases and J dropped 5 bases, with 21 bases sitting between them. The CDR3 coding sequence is TGTGCCAGTAGTAAGCCGGGACGAACCTTGGATAGAAACACCATATATTTT. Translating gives CASSKPGRTLDRNTIYF.

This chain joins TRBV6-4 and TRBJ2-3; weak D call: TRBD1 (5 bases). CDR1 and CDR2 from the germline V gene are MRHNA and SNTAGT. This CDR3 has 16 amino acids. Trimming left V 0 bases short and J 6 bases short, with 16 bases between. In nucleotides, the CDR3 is TGTGCCAGCAGTGACTCGTCAGGGTCTAGTCCGGATACGCAGTATTTT. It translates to CASSDSSGSSPDTQYF.

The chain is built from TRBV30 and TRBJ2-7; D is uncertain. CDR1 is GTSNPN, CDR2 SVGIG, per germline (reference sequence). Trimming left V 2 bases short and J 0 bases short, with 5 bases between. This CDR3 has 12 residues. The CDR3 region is CAWSRPSYEQYF. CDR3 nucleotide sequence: TGTGCCTGGAGTCGACCCTCCTACGAGCAGTACTTC.

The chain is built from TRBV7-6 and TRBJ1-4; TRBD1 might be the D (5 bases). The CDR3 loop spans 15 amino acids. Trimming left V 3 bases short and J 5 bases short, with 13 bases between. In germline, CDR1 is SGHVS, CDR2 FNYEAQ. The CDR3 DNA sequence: TGTGCCAGCAGCTTTGGGACCGAGAGGAATGAAAAACTGTTTTTT. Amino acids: CASSFGTERNEKLFF.

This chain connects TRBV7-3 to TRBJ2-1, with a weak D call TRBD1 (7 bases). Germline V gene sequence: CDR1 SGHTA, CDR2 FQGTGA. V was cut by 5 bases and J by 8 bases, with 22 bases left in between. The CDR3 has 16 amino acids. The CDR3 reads CASSPPRQGGFDEQFF. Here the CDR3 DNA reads TGTGCCAGCAGCCCACCCCGACAGGGAGGCTTCGATGAGCAGTTCTTC. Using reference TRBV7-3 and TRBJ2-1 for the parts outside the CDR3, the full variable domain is GAGVSQTPSNKVTEKGKYVELRCDPISGHTALYWYRQSLGQGPEFLIYFQGTGAADDSGLPNDRFFAVRPEGSVSTLKIQRTERGDSAVYLCASSPPRQGGFDEQFFGPGTRLTVL.

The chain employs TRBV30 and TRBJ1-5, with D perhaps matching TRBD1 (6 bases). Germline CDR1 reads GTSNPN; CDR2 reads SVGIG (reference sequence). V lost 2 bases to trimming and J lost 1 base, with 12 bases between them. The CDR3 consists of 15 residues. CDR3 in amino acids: CAWSPGAVSNQPQHF. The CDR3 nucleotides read TGTGCCTGGAGTCCAGGGGCTGTGAGCAATCAGCCCCAGCATTTT.